One sample yielded the 4 T cell receptor beta chains listed below, sequenced in a study of response to subunit inactivated influenza vaccine. One entry per CDR3 protein, called by TCRdb with MiXCR from the RT-PCR reads. The sample contains about 620,000 distinct CDR3 sequences, approximately 10% of which appear only once. These same records also appear under a second study, on T cells expressing NK-cell markers. That report notes: The authors generated TCR beta cDNA through 5'RACE template switching with UMIs.

The sample here was PBMCs from blood, taken on the day of vaccination. The receptors shown here come from a man aged 50 to 60 who received an inactivated influenza vaccine.

This clonotype was seen repeatedly, ten times or more. J is TRBJ2-1 and V is TRBV5-6; a possible D gene is TRBD2 (6 bases). Germline-derived CDR1 and CDR2 are SGHDT and YYEEEE. The CDR3 has 16 amino acids. The V and J ends lost 0 bases and 3 bases respectively, with 13 bases between them. CDR3 in DNA: TGTGCCAGCAGCTTGGTCGGAGGGGAGGTCTACAATGAGCAGTTCTTC. Translated: CASSLVGGEVYNEQFF.

The sample holds a few counts of this clonotype. The chain carries TRBV6-5 and TRBJ2-7; 7 bases map to TRBD2. This CDR3 is 17 amino acids long. V lost 0 bases and J lost 4; bases outside the gene matches: 12. CDR1 and CDR2 from the germline V gene are MNHEY and SVGAGI. CDR3 loop: CASSYSAAGVPRYEQYF. The CDR3 DNA follows: TGTGCCAGCAGTTACTCAGCCGCGGGAGTGCCCCGTTACGAGCAGTACTTC.

The chain combines TRBV2 with TRBJ2-2, with D possibly being TRBD1 or TRBD2 (5 bases each). The ends were cut back, 8 bases at V and 2 bases at J, with 21 bases in the middle. CDR1 is SNHLY and CDR2 is FYNNEI in the germline V gene. The length of the CDR3 is 17 residues. For the CDR3, the DNA is TGTGCCAGCGGAGAACCTATAGGAGGACACAACACCGGGGAGCTGTTTTTT. This sequence encodes CASGEPIGGHNTGELFF.

The chain uses TRBV7-2 and TRBJ2-7, with D perhaps matching TRBD2 (7 bases). V was shortened by 3 bases and J by 5 bases, with 14 bases between the two germline ends. This CDR3 spans 14 amino acids. Looked up from germline, CDR1 is SGHTA and CDR2 is FQGNSA. CDR3 residues: CASSFTGGFNEQYF. CDR3 in DNA: TGTGCCAGCAGCTTTACGGGGGGCTTCAACGAGCAGTACTTC.